Shown below are 6 T cell receptor beta chains from a single sample sequenced in a study of shared clonotypes between healthy human individuals. The data were produced by immunoSEQ multiplex PCR, yet TCRdb's version contains in-frame clones alone and is incomplete. The sample has over 950,000 clones; 70% to 85% are singletons. The sample consisted of memory CD4+ T cells from PBMCs. Described subset: CD45RA-negative fraction. Source of these receptors: a man aged 18 to 35 in good health. Some clones in this sample may be carry-over from other donors' samples.

As concerns this clone: A read error may account for a junction end that differs from germline. This chain uses TRBV5-4 with TRBJ2-3; 9 bases line up with TRBD2. CDR1 and CDR2 from the germline V gene are SGHNT and YYREEE (reference sequence). The CDR3 runs 15 residues. The CDR3 sequence: CASSEPGTSRDTQYF. Written as DNA, the CDR3 is TGTGCCAGCAGCGAGCCCGGGACTAGCAGAGATACGCAGTATTTT.

The sample holds a few counts of this clone. This chain uses TRBV4-2 with TRBJ1-2; D may be TRBD1 (6 bases). The CDR3 length is 15 residues. Germline CDR1 LGHNA, CDR2 YNFKEQ. V dropped 0 bases and J dropped 8 bases, with 16 bases sitting between them. The DNA of the CDR3 is TGTGCCAGCAGCCAAGAGGAGACAGGATTGGAGGGCTACACCTTC. Translating it yields CASSQEETGLEGYTF.

This clone was seen more than once but under ten times. This sequence joins TRBV2 and TRBJ1-5, with D uncertain. Trimming removed 3 bases from V and 0 bases from J, with 6 bases in between. CDR1 is SNHLY and CDR2 is FYNNEI in the germline V gene. The CDR3 loop spans 14 amino acids. CDR3 coding DNA: TGTGCCAGCAGTGAGTTGAATAGCAATCAGCCCCAGCATTTT. Its translation: CASSELNSNQPQHF.

The chain couples TRBV28 to TRBJ1-1; no definite D call. V was pared by 5 bases and J by 2 bases, with 15 bases between. Germline V gene data show CDR1 as MDHEN and CDR2 as SYDVKM. This CDR3 spans 15 amino acids. CDR3: CASSTLGRDNTEAFF. As DNA, the CDR3 is TGTGCCAGCAGTACCCTGGGCAGAGACAACACTGAAGCTTTCTTT. The full variable domain, in which reference TRBV28 and TRBJ1-1 provide the parts outside the CDR3, is DVKVTQSSRYLVKRTGEKVFLECVQDMDHENMFWYRQDPGLGLRLIYFSYDVKMKEKGDIPEGYSVSREKKERFSLILESASTNQTSMYLCASSTLGRDNTEAFFGQGTRLTVV.

V gene TRBV4-1 combines with J gene TRBJ1-2; 7 bases agree with TRBD1. Germline V gene lookup returns CDR1 MGHRA and CDR2 YSYEKL. This CDR3 has 17 residues. J was trimmed by 4 bases and V by 1 base; bases with no gene match: 12. For the CDR3, the DNA is TGCGCCAGCAGCCAAGCCTACTTCGGAAGGGGGCGCTATGGCTACACCTTC. Translated, it gives CASSQAYFGRGRYGYTF.

V and J are TRBV28 and TRBJ2-1; no clear D. The ends were cut back, 5 bases at V and 4 bases at J, with 9 bases in the middle. The V gene's germline CDR1 is MDHEN and CDR2 SYDVKM. This CDR3 is built from 13 residues. The chain's CDR3 is CASSTDRYNEQFF. CDR3 in DNA: TGTGCCAGCAGTACGGACCGGTACAATGAGCAGTTCTTC.